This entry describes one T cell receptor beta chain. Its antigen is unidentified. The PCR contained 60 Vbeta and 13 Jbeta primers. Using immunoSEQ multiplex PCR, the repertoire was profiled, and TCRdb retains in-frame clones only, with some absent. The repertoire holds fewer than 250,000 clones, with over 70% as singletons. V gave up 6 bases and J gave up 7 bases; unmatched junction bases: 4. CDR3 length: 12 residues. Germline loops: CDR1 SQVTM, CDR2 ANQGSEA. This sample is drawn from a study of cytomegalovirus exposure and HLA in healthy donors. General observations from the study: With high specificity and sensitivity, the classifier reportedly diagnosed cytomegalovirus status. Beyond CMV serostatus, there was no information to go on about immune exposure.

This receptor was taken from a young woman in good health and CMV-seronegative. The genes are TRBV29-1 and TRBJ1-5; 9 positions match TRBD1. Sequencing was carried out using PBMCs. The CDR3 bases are TGCAGCGTGGGGGACAGGGTACAGCCCCAGCATTTT. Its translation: CSVGDRVQPQHF.